This TCR beta chain was documented in a study of T cell changes during pregnancy in multiple sclerosis. This CDR3 region has 16 residues. The ends were cut back, 2 bases at V and 0 bases at J, with 12 bases in the middle. Per the germline V gene, CDR1 is SGHKS and CDR2 is YYEKEE (reference sequence). The repertoire was sequenced with immunoSEQ multiplex PCR; TCRdb's copy has only in-frame clones and lacks some. The table records about 53,000 clones, over 90% of them present only once. Specimen: CD4+ T cells from peripheral blood mononuclear cells, collected in the third trimester of pregnancy. The rearrangement uses TRBV5-5 and TRBJ2-1; perhaps TRBD2 as D (6 bases). The clonotype comes from a female donor with multiple sclerosis, enrolled in a pregnancy study. CDR3 protein: CASSLLALSSYNEQFF. CDR3 bases: TGTGCCAGCAGCTTACTAGCCCTTAGCTCCTACAATGAGCAGTTCTTC.